This passage covers 11 T cell receptor beta chains from one sample sequenced in a study of cytomegalovirus exposure and HLA in healthy donors. Primers: 60 Vbeta forward and 13 Jbeta reverse. The table came from immunoSEQ multiplex PCR; TCRdb's copy has only in-frame clones and leaves some out. The profile shows about 120,000 clones, over 8% of them singletons. The sample consisted of PBMCs. All receptors derive from a man aged 25 to 40 in good health and CMV-seronegative.

The chain links TRBV7-2 to TRBJ2-7; 8 positions match TRBD1. V gave up 3 bases and J gave up 0 bases; unmatched junction bases: 4. The CDR3 extends over 15 amino acids. Per the germline V gene, CDR1 is SGHTA and CDR2 is FQGNSA. The CDR3 sequence: CASSFGTGPSYEQYF. The CDR3 nucleotides read TGTGCCAGCAGCTTCGGGACAGGACCCTCCTACGAGCAGTACTTC.

This sequence joins TRBV5-8 and TRBJ1-1; D is ambiguous. V lost 0 bases, J lost 3 bases, and 18 bases lay in between. The CDR3 is 17 amino acids. The germline gives CDR1 SGHTS, CDR2 YDEGEE. Here the CDR3 DNA reads TGTGCCAGCAGCTTGGTGTGGGCGTTGGGCCTCGACACTGAAGCTTTCTTT. This codes for CASSLVWALGLDTEAFF.

This chain links TRBV13 with TRBJ1-2; D is ambiguous. CDR3 length: 13 residues. Germline V CDR1 and CDR2: PRHDT, FYEKMQ (reference sequence). V lost 4 bases and J 4 bases, leaving 10 bases between the germline ends. CDR3 sequence: CASSSRTGYGYTF. CDR3 bases: TGTGCCAGCAGCTCTCGAACGGGCTATGGCTACACCTTC.

In this sample, this clone turned up a few times. V is TRBV2 and J is TRBJ1-4, with TRBD1 matching over 9 bases. CDR3 length: 16 residues. Germline V gene lookup returns CDR1 SNHLY and CDR2 FYNNEI. The J segment lost 6 bases and the V segment lost 6 bases, leaving 11 bases of the junction unmatched. As DNA, the CDR3 is TGTGCCAGCAGCGGCAGGCGGACAGGGGCCTATGAAAAACTGTTTTTT. This sequence encodes CASSGRRTGAYEKLFF.

The chain joins TRBV28 to TRBJ1-1; TRBD1 matches at 7 bases. CDR3 length: 16 amino acids. Trimming at V came to 4 bases and at J to 0 bases, leaving 8 bases not matched to a gene. Looked up from germline, CDR1 is MDHEN and CDR2 is SYDVKM. The CDR3, as DNA: TGTGCCAGCAGTTCACAGGGGAGAGGAATGAACACTGAAGCTTTCTTT. This codes for CASSSQGRGMNTEAFF.

The table lists this clone with a few counts. The rearrangement uses TRBV11-3 and TRBJ2-3, with D maybe TRBD1 (6 bases). Germline V lookup: CDR1 SGHNT, CDR2 YENEEA. Trimming left V 3 bases short and J 0 bases short, with 10 bases between. The CDR3 runs 15 residues. Here the CDR3 reads CASSFRTGSTDTQYF. The CDR3 DNA is TGTGCCAGCAGCTTCCGTACAGGGAGCACAGATACGCAGTATTTT.

The genes are TRBV7-8 and TRBJ1-1; TRBD1 is a possible D gene (6 bases). V was clipped by 2 bases and J by 8 bases, with 9 bases between them. The germline CDR1 and CDR2 sequences are SGHVS and FQNEAQ. The CDR3 spans 12 residues. The CDR3 protein is CASSLWDKEAFF. CDR3 sequence (DNA): TGTGCCAGCAGCTTATGGGACAAGGAAGCTTTCTTT.

This clone came up a few times. V and J are TRBV5-4 and TRBJ1-3; D ambiguous. V dropped 0 bases and J dropped 0 bases, with 10 bases sitting between them. Germline V lookup: CDR1 SGHNT, CDR2 YYREEE (reference sequence). This CDR3 has 16 amino acids. This CDR3 is CASSLGFGDSGNTIYF. In DNA form, the CDR3 reads TGTGCCAGCAGCTTGGGGTTCGGAGACTCTGGAAACACCATATATTTT.

The gene calls are TRBV4-3 and TRBJ1-4; perhaps TRBD1 as D (5 bases). The CDR3 has 16 residues. Germline assignment: CDR1 LGHNA and CDR2 YSLEER. V was cut by 0 bases and J by 3 bases, with 11 bases left in between. For the CDR3, the DNA is TGCGCCAGCAGCCAAGAAGCGGGACTACCTAATGAAAAACTGTTTTTT. It codes for CASSQEAGLPNEKLFF.

This clone was detected a few times. The V gene is TRBV11-2, the J gene TRBJ2-3, with TRBD2 matching over 8 bases. The germline V gene has CDR1 SGHAT and CDR2 FQNNGV. The length of the CDR3 is 17 residues. The trim removed 2 bases at V and 0 bases at J, leaving 7 bases unmatched. This chain's CDR3 is CASSLTASGYSTDTQYF. CDR3 DNA: TGTGCCAGCAGCTTAACGGCTAGCGGGTACAGCACAGATACGCAGTATTTT.

The chain joins TRBV7-9 to TRBJ1-4; D is undetermined. The CDR3 is 17 residues long. Between the trimmed V and J ends, which lost 5 bases and 0 bases, there was a span of 16 bases. Germline lookup yields CDR1 SEHNR and CDR2 FQNEAQ (reference sequence). The CDR3 coding sequence is TGTGCCAGCAGCCCCCCCGGGAGAACCGCAACTAATGAAAAACTGTTTTTT. It yields the protein CASSPPGRTATNEKLFF.